A single T cell receptor beta chain is shown here with its context. The antigen it binds to is not known. No much larger clone is present one base from it, and per-base qualities are unavailable. Genomic DNA was isolated using the Qiagen DNeasy kit from unsorted PBMCs as well as from negatively selected CD4+ and CD8+ fractions. TCR beta CDR3 regions were subjected to amplification by immunoSEQ multiplex PCR with primers that anneal to V and J segments. Amplification bias was minimized using a synthetic immune receptor repertoire, and residual bias was removed computationally after sequencing. Under the source paper's analysis protocol: Custom Python scripts were used to quantify repertoire diversity as the Shannon entropy index. Unsorted, CD4+ and CD8+ repertoires were examined separately, except in combined analyses, for which CD4+ and CD8+ sequences were merged in silico. A clone counted as expanded when the clone's frequency after treatment rose at least 2-fold relative to C1D1, and clones undetected at baseline were given a pseudocount of 0.5. Clones with 0 or 1 copy at C1D1 were classified as singleton clones, and clones with 2 or more copies were classified as non-singleton clones. Clones expanded in unsorted samples were labelled as CD4+, CD8+ or unknown by matching protein sequences in sorted samples from the same patient. Wilcoxon tests on paired samples were used to test changes in diversity from C1D1 to C4D1. Entries here come from immuneACCESS through TCRdb and include only in-frame sequences with V and J called. Some clones fail to appear in such tables; in the studies checked, an unresolved V gene covers under half of the shortfall, and the cause of the remainder is unknown. V and J calls and clone size are copied from that table; D and trimming were computed from the DNA. The sample records about 32,000 clones, roughly nine tenths of which are singletons. The ten largest make up around 0.3% of the sample.

Reading the label with the study, this specimen's time point is: cycle 4 day 1 (C4D1), after 6 weeks of nivolumab. Every trial patient had relapsed following autologous stem cell transplantation, and prior brentuximab vedotin exposure was what differed among cohorts A, B and C. CD4+ T cells were purified from thawed PBMCs by magnetic negative selection with a Miltenyi CD4+ T cell isolation kit. A total of approximately 51 patients with relapsed/refractory classical Hodgkin lymphoma made up the trial cohort, and each patient's best overall response was complete response, partial response or progressive disease. Trial patients were treated with single-agent nivolumab in the multi-cohort phase II CheckMate 205 trial. An independent review committee assessed best overall response by applying the 2007 International Working Group response criteria. Trial PBMCs were collected just before the start of nivolumab (C1D1) and during therapy at cycle 2 day 1 and cycle 4 day 1. Peripheral blood was collected in 8 mL Vacutainer Cell Preparation Tubes, from which PBMCs were isolated by centrifugation and then cryopreserved. Purified CD4+ and CD8+ fractions were prepared only for cases where an additional PBMC sample was available. Magnetically labelled cells were removed on LS columns in a quadroMACS separator, and the flow-through was retained as the purified fraction.

Per the germline V gene, SGHDN is the CDR1 and FVKESK is the CDR2. CDR3 length: 15 amino acids, cysteine to phenylalanine. Here the CDR3 DNA is all that survives: 45 bases in frame from base 1. V is clipped by 1 base and J by 3 bases, and the sequence between their germline boundaries is 13 bases long. This entry is derived from a study of PD-1 blockade in classical Hodgkin lymphoma (dated by TCRdb to the early 2020s). For the wider study: Nivolumab dosing was 3 mg/kg intravenously every 2 weeks, continuing until either disease progression or unacceptable toxicity. The study used CyTOF and TCR beta sequencing to define a peripheral blood immune signature of response to PD-1 blockade in classical Hodgkin lymphoma. General study outcomes and caveats: Trial patients with a complete response had baseline diversity similar to that of newly diagnosed patients, while partial responders and progressors had significantly lower diversity. A significant rise by C4D1 was seen in CD4+ but not CD8+ TCR diversity (p=0.0027 vs p=0.16), with the rise being most apparent in complete responders (p=0.02). The study was limited to a single clinical trial cohort, and causes of repertoire differences, possibly disease activity or prior therapy, remained undefined. Baseline TCR diversity was reported as lower in newly diagnosed patients than in healthy donors, and lower still in relapsed/refractory patients. Lower diversity was observed in patients in whom nivolumab was started less than 1 year after ASCT, and these patients were excluded from later analyses so that confounding by immune reconstitution would be avoided.

The chain is assembled from TRBV14 and TRBJ2-7; TRBD2 might be the D gene, on 5 matching bases. This receptor was identified in a human donor with classical Hodgkin lymphoma. Sample: CD4+ T cells from blood, taken before the fourth cycle of nivolumab. The DNA sequence is as follows: TGTGCCAGCAGCCAAGTACCTGAGGGTTTCTACGAGCAGTACTTC. Translation gives CASSQVPEGFYEQYF.